These 30 T cell receptor beta chains were all obtained from the same sample, sequenced in a study of beta chain features in type 1 diabetes. Their antigens remain unidentified. The entirety of the isolated RNA underwent reverse transcription, so expressed TCRB transcripts were sequenced. Some clones are missing from TCRdb's copy, which holds only in-frame ones; the method was immunoSEQ multiplex PCR. The sample shows about 340,000 clones, approximately 12% of them seen only once. General study points: The study found moderately but significantly shorter TCRB CDR3s in all four CD4+ subsets of Type 1 diabetes patients.

Sequencing was done on a sample of naive CD4+ T cells from blood. Receptors originate from a woman younger than 35 with type 1 diabetes.

This clone was counted a few times. The chain uses TRBV14 and TRBJ1-1, with 7 positions matching TRBD1. The CDR3 totals 15 residues. Germline loops: CDR1 SGHDN, CDR2 FVKESK. After removal of 0 bases from V and 2 bases from J, the junction contained 3 bases not matched to a gene. CDR3 residues: CASSQDNRGNTEAFF. CDR3 DNA sequence: TGTGCCAGCAGCCAAGATAACAGGGGAAACACTGAAGCTTTCTTT.

This clone has a handful of counts. The chain couples TRBV29-1 to TRBJ1-1; 8 positions agree with TRBD1. CDR3 length equals 13 residues. Germline values: CDR1 SQVTM, CDR2 ANQGSEA. The CDR3 bases are TGCAGTGGCGGGCAGGGGGCTTGGACTGAAGCTTTCTTT. Amino acids: CSGGQGAWTEAFF. The variable domain in full, with the rest retrieved from reference TRBV29-1 and TRBJ1-1, is SAVISQKPSRDICQRGTSLTIQCQVDSQVTMMFWYRQQPGQSLTLIATANQGSEATYESGFVIDKFPISRPNLTFSTLTVSNMSPEDSSIYLCSGGQGAWTEAFFGQGTRLTVV.

This CDR3 is CASSRAHYEQYF. Written as DNA, the CDR3 is TGTGCCAGCAGCCGAGCTCACTACGAGCAGTACTTC. The chain is built from TRBV28 and TRBJ2-7; D is undetermined. This CDR3 comprises 12 residues. CDR1 and CDR2 from the germline V gene are MDHEN and SYDVKM. With 6 bases removed from V and 3 bases from J, the gap between germline ends came to 9 bases.

This clone was counted only a few times. The gene calls are TRBV5-1 and TRBJ2-5; TRBD2 agrees at 9 bases. The CDR3 has 15 residues. Germline CDR1 is SGHRS and CDR2 is YFSETQ. After removal of 3 bases from V and 1 base from J, the junction contained 4 bases not matched to a gene. The CDR3 sequence is CASSSMTSGQETQYF. For the CDR3, the DNA is TGCGCCAGCAGCTCGATGACTAGCGGCCAAGAGACCCAGTACTTC.

This clone was detected a few times. The genes are TRBV9 and TRBJ1-2; 7 positions agree with TRBD1. This CDR3 has 13 amino acids. J gave up 8 bases and V 4 bases, and 8 bases lay outside the gene matches. The germline V gene has CDR1 SGDLS and CDR2 YYNGEE. The CDR3 reads CASSTTGDTGYTF. DNA of the CDR3: TGTGCCAGCAGCACAACAGGGGACACGGGCTACACCTTC.

The chain employs TRBV25-1 and TRBJ1-3, with D uncertain. Per the germline V gene, CDR1 is MGHDK and CDR2 is SYGVNS. The CDR3 runs to 15 residues. V was cut by 1 base and J by 1 base, with 8 bases left in between. The CDR3 DNA is TGTGCCAGCAGTGAATCAGGAGGGTCTGGAAACACCATATATTTT. Its translation is CASSESGGSGNTIYF.

This clone appeared a few times. The V gene is TRBV30, the J gene TRBJ2-4, with 11 bases matching TRBD2. The CDR3 length is 17 residues. Germline CDR1 GTSNPN, CDR2 SVGIG (reference sequence). The junction had 10 bases not matched to a gene; V was cut back by 2 bases and J by 4 bases. CDR3 in amino acids: CAWSNPGLAARKNIQYF. The CDR3 bases are TGTGCCTGGAGTAATCCGGGACTAGCGGCACGGAAAAACATTCAGTACTTC. Complete variable domain (other parts from reference TRBV30 and TRBJ2-4): SQTIHQWPATLVQPVGSPLSLECTVEGTSNPNLYWYRQAAGRGLQLLFYSVGIGQISSEVPQNLSASRPQDRQFILSSKKLLLSDSGFYLCAWSNPGLAARKNIQYFGAGTRLSVL.

This clone was recorded a few times. The gene calls are TRBV28 and TRBJ2-5, with 9 bases lining up with TRBD1. Germline-derived CDR1 and CDR2 are MDHEN and SYDVKM. The CDR3 is 15 residues long. Losses at the gene ends were 5 bases for V and 1 base for J; bases not matched to a gene: 5. The CDR3, as DNA: TGTGCCAGCAGTGGACAGGGGTTAAGCCAAGAGACCCAGTACTTC. This codes for CASSGQGLSQETQYF. Looking up the rest from reference TRBV28 and TRBJ2-5 gives the full variable domain: DVKVTQSSRYLVKRTGEKVFLECVQDMDHENMFWYRQDPGLGLRLIYFSYDVKMKEKGDIPEGYSVSREKKERFSLILESASTNQTSMYLCASSGQGLSQETQYFGPGTRLLVL.

There are a few counts of this clone. The chain employs TRBV11-2 and TRBJ2-7, with D possibly TRBD2 on 5 matching bases. The CDR3 loop spans 14 amino acids. Germline CDR1 SGHAT, CDR2 FQNNGV. Trimming took 3 bases from V and 3 from J, leaving 12 bases between them. DNA for the CDR3: TGTGCCAGCAGCTTTACCGCGGGCAACTACGAGCAGTACGTC. This translates into CASSFTAGNYEQYV.

This clone was seen only a few times. The J gene is TRBJ2-2, the V gene TRBV4-3; 7 bases agree with TRBD1. CDR3 size: 15 residues. Germline assignment: CDR1 LGHNA and CDR2 YSLEER. V gave up 0 bases and J gave up 6 bases; unmatched junction bases: 4. Written as DNA, the CDR3 is TGCGCCAGCAGCCAAGAGGACAGGCCCCCCGGGGAGCTGTTTTTT. It codes for CASSQEDRPPGELFF.

The V gene is TRBV10-3, the J gene TRBJ2-5, with D perhaps matching TRBD1 (5 bases). The CDR3 length is 13 residues. Germline-derived CDR1 and CDR2 are ENHRY and SYGVKD. The V and J ends lost 5 bases and 3 bases respectively, with 10 bases between them. The CDR3, as DNA: TGTGCCATCAGTTCCCTCAGGGAAGAGACCCAGTACTTC. This sequence encodes CAISSLREETQYF.

V gene TRBV11-2 combines with J gene TRBJ2-1; 8 bases line up with TRBD1. Germline lookup yields CDR1 SGHAT and CDR2 FQNNGV. With 1 base clipped from V and 2 bases from J, the junction kept 10 bases outside the gene matches. CDR3 length: 18 residues. The CDR3 sequence: CASSLVQGAGNAYNEQFF. The CDR3 DNA reads TGTGCCAGCAGCTTAGTCCAGGGGGCAGGGAACGCCTACAATGAGCAGTTCTTC.

The genes are TRBV9 and TRBJ1-2, with no clear D. Trimming took off 4 bases at V and 1 base at J, with 17 bases between the two ends. The CDR3 is 16 residues long. From germline, CDR1 is SGDLS and CDR2 YYNGEE. CDR3 nucleotides: TGTGCCAGCAGCTCCCGGTACACGACAATTAACTATGGCTACACCTTC. Encoded protein: CASSSRYTTINYGYTF.

The CDR3 region is CASSSSGSGYNEQFF. For the CDR3, the DNA is TGTGCCAGCAGTTCTAGCGGGAGTGGATATAATGAGCAGTTCTTC. V is TRBV5-4 and J is TRBJ2-1; 10 nucleotides agree with TRBD2. Looked up from germline, CDR1 is SGHNT and CDR2 is YYREEE (reference sequence). This CDR3 is built from 15 residues. Unmatched junction bases numbered 9, after V lost 5 bases and J lost 7 bases. Full variable domain (outside the CDR3, taken from reference TRBV5-4 and TRBJ2-1): ETGVTQSPTHLIKTRGQQVTLRCSSQSGHNTVSWYQQALGQGPQFIFQYYREEENGRGNFPPRFSGLQFPNYSSELNVNALELDDSALYLCASSSSGSGYNEQFFGPGTRLTVL.

The table lists this clone with a few counts. V usage is TRBV11-2 and J usage is TRBJ1-4; no firm D call. V shed 5 bases and J shed 0 bases, with 10 bases lying between them. The CDR3 spans 15 residues. Germline V gene data show CDR1 as SGHAT and CDR2 as FQNNGV. The CDR3 spells CASSARLTTNEKLFF. CDR3 sequence (DNA): TGTGCCAGCAGCGCCCGACTGACAACTAATGAAAAACTGTTTTTT. The complete variable domain, with remaining parts taken from reference TRBV11-2 and TRBJ1-4, reads EAGVAQSPRYKIIEKRQSVAFWCNPISGHATLYWYQQILGQGPKLLIQFQNNGVVDDSQLPKDRFSAERLKGVDSTLKIQPAKLEDSAVYLCASSARLTTNEKLFFGSGTQLSVL.

The chain recombines TRBV18 with TRBJ1-1; the match to TRBD1 covers 12 bases. CDR3 length: 14 residues. J was trimmed by 4 bases and V by 6 bases; bases with no gene match: 3. CDR1 is KGHSH, CDR2 LQKENI, per germline. Here the CDR3 DNA reads TGTGCCAGCTCTCGGGACAGGGGGCCCACTGAAGCTTTCTTT. It specifies CASSRDRGPTEAFF. The full variable domain, in which reference TRBV18 and TRBJ1-1 provide the parts outside the CDR3, is NAGVMQNPRHLVRRRGQEARLRCSPMKGHSHVYWYRQLPEEGLKFMVYLQKENIIDESGMPKERFSAEFPKEGPSILRIQQVVRGDSAAYFCASSRDRGPTEAFFGQGTRLTVV.

On this clone: The same CDR3 is also encoded by other DNA sequences in this sample. V usage is TRBV5-6 and J usage is TRBJ1-1; TRBD1 agrees at 10 bases. The CDR3 has 13 amino acids. Unmatched junction bases numbered 2, after V lost 5 bases and J lost 4 bases. CDR1 is SGHDT and CDR2 is YYEEEE in the germline V gene. The DNA of the CDR3 is TGTGCCAGCAGTTGGGACAGGGGCACTGAAGCTTTCTTT. Protein: CASSWDRGTEAFF.

This clone was seen ten or more times. The chain couples TRBV29-1 to TRBJ2-6, with a possible D match to TRBD1 (6 bases). This CDR3 has 14 residues. CDR1 and CDR2 (germline): SQVTM, ANQGSEA. V was pared by 5 bases and J by 0 bases, with 8 bases between. The CDR3: CSVSQGSGANVLTF. Written as DNA, the CDR3 is TGCAGCGTTTCACAGGGCTCTGGGGCCAACGTCCTGACTTTC.

The chain employs TRBV30 and TRBJ2-3; TRBD2 matches at 14 bases. J was trimmed by 1 base and V by 5 bases; bases with no gene match: 11. Germline CDR1 GTSNPN, CDR2 SVGIG (reference sequence). This CDR3 contains 18 residues. CDR3 loop: CAWGGLAGVGVGTDTQYF. Written as DNA, the CDR3 is TGTGCCTGGGGGGGACTAGCGGGAGTCGGGGTAGGCACAGATACGCAGTATTTT.

In this sample, this clone turned up a few times. The chain combines TRBV18 with TRBJ2-5; 7 positions match TRBD1. The CDR3 runs 16 residues. V lost 3 bases to trimming and J lost 0 bases; unmatched junction nucleotides: 7. Germline V gives CDR1 KGHSH, CDR2 LQKENI. The CDR3 sequence: CASSPAAQGHQETQYF. As DNA, the CDR3 is TGTGCCAGCTCACCTGCGGCACAGGGGCACCAAGAGACCCAGTACTTC. The full variable domain, its missing parts supplied by reference TRBV18 and TRBJ2-5, is NAGVMQNPRHLVRRRGQEARLRCSPMKGHSHVYWYRQLPEEGLKFMVYLQKENIIDESGMPKERFSAEFPKEGPSILRIQQVVRGDSAAYFCASSPAAQGHQETQYFGPGTRLLVL.

This clone turned up a few times. CDR3 in DNA: TGTGCCAGTAGTATTTCGGGGTACAAAGAGACCCAGTACTTC. It specifies CASSISGYKETQYF. The chain employs TRBV19 and TRBJ2-5, with a tentative D call TRBD2 (5 bases). The CDR3 is 14 residues long. Trimming left V 3 bases short and J 3 bases short, with 11 bases between. CDR1 LNHDA and CDR2 SQIVND come from the germline V gene (reference sequence).

This chain joins TRBV27 and TRBJ2-7; 11 bases line up with TRBD1. V was pared by 4 bases and J by 5 bases, with 16 bases of the junction left unmatched. The CDR3 is made up of 18 amino acids. Germline V gene data show CDR1 as MNHEY and CDR2 as SMNVEV (reference sequence). This chain's CDR3 is CASSWDRGSKPGDHEQYV. As DNA, the CDR3 is TGTGCCAGCAGTTGGGACAGGGGGTCTAAACCTGGCGACCACGAGCAGTACGTC.

The chain has TRBV7-9 and TRBJ1-4; 7 positions agree with TRBD1. Germline V gene data show CDR1 as SEHNR and CDR2 as FQNEAQ (reference sequence). The J segment lost 4 bases and the V segment lost 2 bases, leaving 13 bases of the junction unmatched. The CDR3 is 18 amino acids. CDR3 residues: CASSLFPDRFRVNEKLFF. Here the CDR3 DNA reads TGTGCCAGCAGCTTATTCCCGGACAGGTTTCGGGTTAATGAAAAACTGTTTTTT.

This clone was recorded a few times. The chain uses TRBV25-1 and TRBJ2-2; maybe TRBD1 (6 bases). Germline lookup yields CDR1 MGHDK and CDR2 SYGVNS. Trimming cost V 3 bases and J 4 bases, with 12 bases left between them. CDR3 size: 15 residues. The CDR3 region is CASSEVDRFTGELFF. The CDR3 DNA is TGTGCCAGCAGTGAGGTGGACAGATTCACCGGGGAGCTGTTTTTT.

This clone has a handful of counts. This chain links TRBV6-1 with TRBJ2-5; the D gene is possibly TRBD1 (6 bases). Germline lookup yields CDR1 MNHNS and CDR2 SASEGT. Trimming removed 2 bases from V and 3 bases from J, with 7 bases in between. The CDR3 contains 13 residues. The CDR3 region is CASSESGEETQYF. For the CDR3, the DNA is TGTGCCAGCAGTGAATCAGGGGAAGAGACCCAGTACTTC.

This clone showed up just a few times. The chain couples TRBV2 to TRBJ2-1; 7 bases are a match to TRBD2. The CDR3 runs 17 residues. Germline CDR1 is SNHLY and CDR2 is FYNNEI. Germline trimming cut 8 bases from V and 7 bases from J; bases unmatched to any gene: 20. The CDR3 protein is CASGPRASGARWNEQFF. CDR3 in DNA: TGTGCCAGCGGCCCGAGGGCTAGCGGAGCCCGTTGGAATGAGCAGTTCTTC.

The rearrangement uses TRBV15 and TRBJ1-1; D is possibly TRBD1 (5 bases). Germline values: CDR1 LNHNV, CDR2 YYDKDF (reference sequence). The CDR3 runs to 15 residues. The ends were cut back, 0 bases at V and 1 base at J, with 9 bases in the middle. The CDR3 spells CATSRDQGANTEAFF. The DNA of the CDR3 is TGTGCCACCAGCAGAGATCAAGGGGCGAACACTGAAGCTTTCTTT.

The chain employs TRBV29-1 and TRBJ1-1; D gene ambiguous. Trimming removed 7 bases at V and 0 bases at J, with 12 bases between. The length of the CDR3 is 13 residues. From germline, CDR1 is SQVTM and CDR2 ANQGSEA. The CDR3 here is CSAGMRMNTEAFF. CDR3 DNA: TGCAGCGCCGGCATGAGGATGAACACTGAAGCTTTCTTT.

This clone was seen a handful of times. The chain is built from TRBV11-2 and TRBJ2-2, with unresolved D. Trimming left V 2 bases short and J 6 bases short, with 10 bases between. The germline gives CDR1 SGHAT, CDR2 FQNNGV. The CDR3 is 14 residues long. In DNA form, the CDR3 reads TGTGCCAGCAGCTTATCCAGGTCCGCCGGGGAGCTGTTTTTT. Encoded protein: CASSLSRSAGELFF.

This clone was seen a handful of times. V is TRBV30 and J is TRBJ2-5; TRBD2 agrees at 13 bases. CDR3 length: 15 amino acids. The trim removed 2 bases at V and 4 bases at J, leaving 4 bases unmatched. Germline V lookup: CDR1 GTSNPN, CDR2 SVGIG (reference sequence). CDR3 bases: TGTGCCTGGAGTCTCGGACTAGCGGGAGTAGAGACCCAGTACTTC. Protein: CAWSLGLAGVETQYF.